The T cell receptor (beta chain) under discussion was sequenced for a study of T cell responses to AZD1222 COVID-19 vaccine listed by TCRdb under 2021. In the study overall: TCR sequencing covered roughly 230 trial participants: nearly 210 given two doses of AZD1222 and 26 given two doses of MenACWY control vaccine. Trial participants were enrolled by age into subgroups of 18-55, 56-69 and 70-plus years, and approximately 150, 30 and 60 TCR-sequenced participants, respectively, were included in these subgroups. Study-wide findings and limitations: Only five or six AZD1222 recipients were SARS-CoV-2 seropositive at baseline, limiting conclusions about previously exposed vaccinees. Vaccine-associated CD4 TCRs spanned the whole spike protein, with dominant responses in regions 160-218 and 743-854. Participants were mostly white British and included more females than males, and it was suggested by the authors that clonal diversity may have been underestimated. A significant rise in spike-specific TCR breadth and depth was observed after two AZD1222 doses relative to day 0 and relative to MenACWY recipients. The 56-69-year group was small, and its depth increase did not reach significance, likely because of low power. Epitopes outside the regions mutated in the B.1.351 and B.1.1.7 variants were reportedly recognized by nearly half of the unique spike-specific TCRs. Because no samples from the day 14 peak response were available, repertoires could be characterized only after the peak T cell response.

The CDR3 regions of human TCRbeta chains were analyzed by immunosequencing. The paper's data handling went like this. Repertoire TCRs were checked for matches against a reference library of SARS-CoV-2-specific TCRs that had been generated using the MIRA antigen-specificity platform. Breadth meant the fraction of unique TCRs that were SARS-CoV-2-associated, whereas depth meant the fraction of total T cells that were SARS-CoV-2-associated. Using the MIRA data, each spike-specific TCR was mapped to the spike region that the TCR reacts to and placed in a CD4 or CD8 class. Log10-transformed breadth and depth values were compared by one-way ANOVA with Sidak's multiple comparisons tests. This immuneACCESS table, as held by TCRdb, lists in-frame sequences with V and J called but not all clones. Of the missing ones, under half trace to an unresolved V gene in checked studies; the others have no known cause. V and J calls plus clone size are reproduced from that table; the DNA served to infer D and trimming. The sample table shows around 130,000 clones, and 75% to 95% are seen once. The ten largest clones capture 1.5% to 2% of the sample.

The time point label corresponds to: about 28 days (+/-7) after the second vaccine dose. AZD1222 recipients whose second dose came at about 4 weeks and those whose second dose came at about 12 weeks were combined into one group, since spike-specific TCR depth and breadth did not differ between the two schedules. Vaccinee samples came from UK trials COV001 and COV002, including a single-blind randomized controlled phase 2/3 trial of AZD1222 (ChAdOx1 nCoV-19) in healthy adults. Trial participant PBMC samples were collected at day 0 and day 28 after the second dose for TCRbeta chain sequencing. About this clone itself: Its antigen remains undetermined. The record has no base qualities; no much larger clone is one base away.

This clonotype was sampled from an adult who received the AZD1222 COVID-19 vaccine. The source material was peripheral blood, sampled 28 days after the second AZD1222 dose.

The sequenced DNA is TGTGCCTGGAAGTGGTTTCAGGGTCCCCTCCACTTT. This sequence encodes CAWKWFQGPLHF. Recombination joined TRBV30 with TRBJ1-6; the D gene is perhaps TRBD1, from 5 matching bases. CDR1 and CDR2 are drawn from the germline V gene (reference sequence): GTSNPN, SVGIG. The CDR3, from cysteine to phenylalanine, totals 12 residues. Only the CDR3 portion is preserved as DNA: 36 bases, with reading frame beginning at the first base. Trimming takes 4 bases from V and 13 bases from J, and the germline ends sit 14 bases apart. The full variable domain, completed from the reference TRBV30 and TRBJ1-6 proteins outside the CDR3, reads SQTIHQWPATLVQPVGSPLSLECTVEGTSNPNLYWYRQAAGRGLQLLFYSVGIGQISSEVPQNLSASRPQDRQFILSSKKLLLSDSGFYLCAWKWFQGPLHFGNGTRLTVT.